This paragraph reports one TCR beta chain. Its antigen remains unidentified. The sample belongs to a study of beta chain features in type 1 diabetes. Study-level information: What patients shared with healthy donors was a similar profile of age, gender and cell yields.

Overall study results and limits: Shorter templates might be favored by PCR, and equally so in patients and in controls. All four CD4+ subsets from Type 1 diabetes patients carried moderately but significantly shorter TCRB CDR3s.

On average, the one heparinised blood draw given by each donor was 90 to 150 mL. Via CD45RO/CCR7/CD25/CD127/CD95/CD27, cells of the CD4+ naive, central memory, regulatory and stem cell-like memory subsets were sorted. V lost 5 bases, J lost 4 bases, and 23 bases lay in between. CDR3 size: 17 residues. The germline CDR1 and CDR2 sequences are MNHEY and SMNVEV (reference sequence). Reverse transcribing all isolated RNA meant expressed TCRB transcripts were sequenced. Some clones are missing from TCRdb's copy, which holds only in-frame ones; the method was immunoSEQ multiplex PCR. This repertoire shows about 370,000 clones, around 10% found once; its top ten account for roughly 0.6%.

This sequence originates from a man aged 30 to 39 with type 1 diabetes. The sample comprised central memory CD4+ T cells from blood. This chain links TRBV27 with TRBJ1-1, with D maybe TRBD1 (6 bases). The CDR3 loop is CASSATVLRGGTTEAFF. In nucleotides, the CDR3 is TGTGCCAGCAGTGCGACTGTCCTCAGGGGAGGAACCACTGAAGCTTTCTTT.